Below, one T cell receptor (beta chain) is given with its context. This entry belongs to a study of T cell responses to AZD1222 COVID-19 vaccine. The protocol was immunoSEQ multiplex PCR, while the TCRdb copy is restricted to in-frame clones and leaves out a portion. Of 110,000 to 150,000 clones listed, 85% to 95% are singletons. This CDR3 has 12 amino acids. The V gene lost 0 bases and the J gene lost 7 bases, with 7 bases spanning the gap. From germline, CDR1 is SGHDT and CDR2 YYEEEE. The sequence was obtained from an adult in good health. The J gene is TRBJ1-2, the V gene TRBV5-6; D is unclear. Specimen: peripheral blood, collected on day 0 of AZD1222 vaccination. The DNA of the CDR3 is TGTGCCAGCAGCTTGGTGGTAACTGGCTACACCTTC. This codes for CASSLVVTGYTF.